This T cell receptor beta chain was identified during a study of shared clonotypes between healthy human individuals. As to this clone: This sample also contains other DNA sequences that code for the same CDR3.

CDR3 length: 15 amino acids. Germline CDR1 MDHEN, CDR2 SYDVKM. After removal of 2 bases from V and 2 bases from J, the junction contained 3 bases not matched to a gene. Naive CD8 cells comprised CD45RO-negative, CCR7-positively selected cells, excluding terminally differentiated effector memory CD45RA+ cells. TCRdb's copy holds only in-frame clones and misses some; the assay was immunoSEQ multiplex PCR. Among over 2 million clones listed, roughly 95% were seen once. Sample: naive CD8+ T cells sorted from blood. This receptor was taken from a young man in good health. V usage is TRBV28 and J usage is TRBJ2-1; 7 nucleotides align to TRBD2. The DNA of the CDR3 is TGTGCCAGCAGTTTACTAGCGGAGGCCTACAATGAGCAGTTCTTC. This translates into CASSLLAEAYNEQFF.